This T cell receptor beta chain was identified in a study of blood T cell repertoires in COVID-19 (dated by TCRdb to 2020 to 2022). Regarding the research as a whole: Collaborator samples came from the United States, Italy and Spain and covered acute and convalescent phases of COVID-19. The material from the prospective study consisted of cDNA or gDNA derived from T cells, B-cell-depleted T cells, or PBMCs. Deeply sampled blood TCRbeta repertoires from subjects exposed to, actively infected with, or recovered from COVID-19 were included in the dataset. A freely available public database, intended as a resource for researchers studying the immune response to SARS-CoV-2, is where the repertoires were released. The samples were drawn from the first 160 participants of the ongoing ImmuneRACE study and from 950 to 1,500 subjects provided by 6 global collaborators. Nearly every sample came with metadata listing a de-identified subject ID, COVID-19 status, age in years and sex. Where available, HLA class I and class II types were obtained from metadata supplied by the sample provider rather than from assay-based typing.

According to the germline V gene, CDR1 reads MNHNS and CDR2 reads SASEGT. The CDR3 holds 15 amino acids from the cysteine to the phenylalanine. Kept here is only the CDR3 DNA, which spans 45 bases and is read in frame from base 1. V is trimmed back by 1 base and J by 5 bases, and the junction contains 5 bases that no gene match accounts for. Summary of the overall study and its limitations: The amount of clinical and demographic metadata varied by source and participant and was provided uncurated.

Note on this clone: The specificity of this receptor is unknown. Nothing much larger sits one base from this clone, and base qualities are not available.

At one collaborating source in Seattle, patients were enrolled during active infection and were followed longitudinally through the course of disease. Each collaborating institution followed its own protocols to collect whole blood in K2EDTA tubes. For TCRbeta analysis, collaborator samples were shipped as frozen whole blood, as isolated PBMCs, or as DNA extracted from either sample type. TCRbeta CDR3 regions were amplified from genomic DNA by means of the immunoSEQ Assay, a bias-controlled multiplex PCR. In the paper's pipeline: Within the assay, amplification of reference gene primers was used to estimate how many nucleated cells each sample contained. To quantify the absolute abundance of each unique TCRbeta CDR3 rearrangement, sequence reads were collapsed and filtered. For each sample, productive Simpson clonality was calculated as the square root of Simpson's diversity index across productive rearrangements. As stored in TCRdb, this immuneACCESS dataset retains in-frame rearrangements with V and J assigned. A fraction of the clones does not appear; measured against another copy, unresolved V genes explain less than half of the discrepancy, and the remainder lacks a known reason. V and J calls and clone size are given by that table; D and trimming were obtained from the DNA. Across this sample there are about 190,000 clones, with roughly 77% seen only once. Jointly, the top ten make up 12% of the sample.

The sequence was obtained from a woman older than 75 with COVID-19, enrolled during active disease. Sequenced material: peripheral blood. The chain links TRBV6-1 with TRBJ2-1; 7 nucleotides in the junction match TRBD2. The sequence in DNA is TGTGCCAGCAGTGAAGTTGCGGGAGATAACAATGAGCAGTTCTTC. This sequence encodes CASSEVAGDNNEQFF.